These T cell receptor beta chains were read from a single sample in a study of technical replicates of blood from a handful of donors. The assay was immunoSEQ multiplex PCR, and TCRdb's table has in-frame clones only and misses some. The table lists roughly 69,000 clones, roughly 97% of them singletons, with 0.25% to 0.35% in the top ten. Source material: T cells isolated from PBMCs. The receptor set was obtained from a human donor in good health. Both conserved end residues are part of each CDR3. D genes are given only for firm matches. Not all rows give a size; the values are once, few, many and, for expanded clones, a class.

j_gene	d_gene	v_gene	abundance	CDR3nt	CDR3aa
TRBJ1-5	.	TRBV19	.	TGTGCCAGTAGTATCGTAGTAGCCAGCAATCAGCCCCAGCATTTT	CASSIVVASNQPQHF
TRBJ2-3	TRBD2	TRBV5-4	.	TGTGCCAGCAGTACGGGAGGCCGGACAGATACGCAGTATTTT	CASSTGGRTDTQYF
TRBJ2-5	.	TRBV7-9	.	TGTGCCAGCGGAGGGGAGGAGGGAGAGACCCAGTACTTC	CASGGEEGETQYF
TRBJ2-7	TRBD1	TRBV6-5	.	TGTGCCAGCAGTTCCGGGACAGGGGGCCGGGAGCAGTACTTC	CASSSGTGGREQYF
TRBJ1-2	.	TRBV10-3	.	TGTGCCATTACCAACTCCGGGACACACGAATTCTATGGCTACACCTTC	CAITNSGTHEFYGYTF
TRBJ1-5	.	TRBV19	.	TGTGCCAGCGGGGGTCGAGCTCAGCCCCAGCATTTT	CASGGRAQPQHF
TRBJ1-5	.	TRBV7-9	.	TGTGCCAGCAGCCCGACTGGGGCAGTCCAGCCCCAGCATTTT	CASSPTGAVQPQHF
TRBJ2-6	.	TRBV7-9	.	TGTGCCAGCAGCTCACGGTCGACTGGGGCCAACGTCCTGACTTTC	CASSSRSTGANVLTF
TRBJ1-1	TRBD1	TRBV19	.	TGTGCCAGTAGTCCTTCACCGGGACAGGGCCTCACTGAAGCTTTCTTT	CASSPSPGQGLTEAFF
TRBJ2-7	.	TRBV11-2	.	TGTGCCAGCAGCTTAAGCAGGGTTGGAGTCTACGAGCAGTACTTC	CASSLSRVGVYEQYF
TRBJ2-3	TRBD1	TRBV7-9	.	TGTGCCAGCCCCCCGGACAGGGATGGCACAGATACGCAGTATTTT	CASPPDRDGTDTQYF
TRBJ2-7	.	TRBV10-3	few	TGTGCCATCCTTCCCCCGGGACAATCCTACGAGCAGTACTTC	CAILPPGQSYEQYF
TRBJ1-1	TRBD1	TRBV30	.	TGTGCCTGGAGTTTGGACAGGGTTGATCCTGAAGCTTTCTTT	CAWSLDRVDPEAFF
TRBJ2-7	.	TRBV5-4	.	TGTGCCAGCAGCTTTTCCACGAGCTCCTACGAGCAGTACTTC	CASSFSTSSYEQYF
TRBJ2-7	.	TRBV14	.	TGTGCCAGCAGCCCGGGATTATGGTCCTACGAGCAGTACTTC	CASSPGLWSYEQYF
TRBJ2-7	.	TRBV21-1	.	TGTGCCGGCCGGTCTTGGACAGACTACGAGCAGTACTTC	CAGRSWTDYEQYF
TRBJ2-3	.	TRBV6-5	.	TGTGCCAGCCTAGCGCCGAGCACAGATACGCAGTATTTT	CASLAPSTDTQYF
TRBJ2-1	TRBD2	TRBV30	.	TGTGCCTGGACTAGCGGGAGTGTTTATGAGCAGTTCTTC	CAWTSGSVYEQFF
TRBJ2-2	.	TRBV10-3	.	TGTGCCATCAGTGAGAAGGAGGTTGGCGGGGAGCTGTTTTTT	CAISEKEVGGELFF
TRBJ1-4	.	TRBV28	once	TGTGCCAGCAATTTGGGAGGGACTCGAGAAAAACTGTTTTTT	CASNLGGTREKLFF
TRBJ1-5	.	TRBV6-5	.	TGTGCCAGCAGTCCGGACCGGGATACCTATCAGCCCCAGCATTTT	CASSPDRDTYQPQHF
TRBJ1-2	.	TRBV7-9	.	TGTGCCAGCAGCTTGACCTGGGGCGATAACTATGGCTACACCTTC	CASSLTWGDNYGYTF
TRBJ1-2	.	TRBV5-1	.	TGCGCCAGCAGCTTGGAATCAGGGTTTGGCTACACCTTC	CASSLESGFGYTF
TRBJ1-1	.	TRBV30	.	TGTGCCTCGTACAACCCCACTGAAGCTTTCTTT	CASYNPTEAFF
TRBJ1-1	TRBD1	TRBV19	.	TGTGCCAGTACGGACAGGGTAGTCACTGAAGCTTTCTTT	CASTDRVVTEAFF
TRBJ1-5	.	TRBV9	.	TGTGCCAGCAGCGTGGACAACAATCAGCCCCAGCATTTT	CASSVDNNQPQHF
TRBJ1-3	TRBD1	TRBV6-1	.	TGTGCCAGGGGACAGGGGGCGGGAAACACCATATATTTT	CARGQGAGNTIYF
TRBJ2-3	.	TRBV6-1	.	TGTGCCACCCTAGGCACGGATACGCAGTATTTT	CATLGTDTQYF
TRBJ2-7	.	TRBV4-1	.	TGCGCCAGCAGCCAAGATGCGGGGTACGAGCAGTACTTC	CASSQDAGYEQYF
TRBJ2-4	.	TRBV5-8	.	TGTGCCAGCAGCTTGGTGTTTCCAGGTTCGGGACTAGCCAAAAACATTCAGTACTTC	CASSLVFPGSGLAKNIQYF
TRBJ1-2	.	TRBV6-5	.	TGTGCCAGCGGACAGACCTCGGGGGGCTACACCTTC	CASGQTSGGYTF
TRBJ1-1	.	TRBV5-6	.	TGTGCCAGCAGGGTAGGGGGCACTGAAGCTTTCTTT	CASRVGGTEAFF
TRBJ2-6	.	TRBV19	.	TGTGCCAGTAGTAGGACACATTCCTCTGGGGCCAACGTCCTGACTTTC	CASSRTHSSGANVLTF
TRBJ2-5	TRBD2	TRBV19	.	TGTGCCAGTAGTATGACTAGCGGCAGGCAAGAGACCCAGTACTTC	CASSMTSGRQETQYF
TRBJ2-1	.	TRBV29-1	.	TGCAGCGCGGCCGGAGATACCTACAATGAGCAGTTCTTC	CSAAGDTYNEQFF
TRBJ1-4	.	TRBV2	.	TGTGCCAGCACCCCCACAGGGTATAATGAAAAACTGTTTTTT	CASTPTGYNEKLFF
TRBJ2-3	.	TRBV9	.	TGTGCCAGCAGTACGGGCGGGCTGGAAGATACGCAGTATTTT	CASSTGGLEDTQYF
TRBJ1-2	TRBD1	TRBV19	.	TGTGCCAGTAGCCGGGGACAGGGCCTTATTAACTATGGCTACACCTTC	CASSRGQGLINYGYTF
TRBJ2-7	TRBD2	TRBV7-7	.	TGTGCTAGCAGCTTAGGGCTAGCGGGAGAGAACGAGCAGTACTTC	CASSLGLAGENEQYF
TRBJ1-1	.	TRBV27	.	TGTGCCAGCAGTTCCGGGGGGACTGAAGCTTTCTTT	CASSSGGTEAFF
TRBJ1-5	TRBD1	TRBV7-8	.	TGTGCCAGCAGTGTACAGGGGAACCAGCCCCAGCATTTT	CASSVQGNQPQHF
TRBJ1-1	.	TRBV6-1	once	TGTGCCAGCAGTGAAGCGCTTGGGGGGGGCTGGACTGAAGCTTTCTTT	CASSEALGGGWTEAFF
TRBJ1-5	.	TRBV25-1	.	TGTGCCAGCAGTCAGGGTGGGAATCAGCCCCAGCATTTT	CASSQGGNQPQHF
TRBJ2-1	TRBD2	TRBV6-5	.	TGTGCCAGCAGTTATGCGGGACTAGCGGGAAATGAGCAGTTCTTC	CASSYAGLAGNEQFF
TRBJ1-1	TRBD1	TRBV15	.	TGTGCCACCAGCAGGGACAGGGAATTATTTGCAGCTTTCTTT	CATSRDRELFAAFF
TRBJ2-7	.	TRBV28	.	TGTGCCAGCAGTCCGATAATGACTAGGGAAGGAACCTACGAGCAGTACTTC	CASSPIMTREGTYEQYF
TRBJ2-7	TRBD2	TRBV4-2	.	TGTGCCAGCAGCTACACTAGCGGTAGCTCCTACGAGCAGTACTTC	CASSYTSGSSYEQYF
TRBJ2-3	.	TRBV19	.	TGTGCCAGTAGTATAAGGTGGATAGGACAGATCACAGATACGCAGTATTTT	CASSIRWIGQITDTQYF
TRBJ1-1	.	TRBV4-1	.	TGCGCCAGCAGCTACGGGAACACTGAAGCTTTCTTT	CASSYGNTEAFF
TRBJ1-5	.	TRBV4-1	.	TGCGCCGCCGGTACGGGCAATCAGCCCCAGCATTTT	CAAGTGNQPQHF
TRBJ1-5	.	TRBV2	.	TGTGCCAGCAGTGATAGCGGGCAGGTCTATCAGCCCCAGCATTTT	CASSDSGQVYQPQHF
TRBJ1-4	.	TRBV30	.	TGTGCCTGGAGTGTAGAATGGGCTGCAACTAATGAAAAACTGTTTTTT	CAWSVEWAATNEKLFF
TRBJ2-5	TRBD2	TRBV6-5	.	TGTGCCAGCAGTCTACTAGGACTAGCGGAAGAGACCCAGTACTTC	CASSLLGLAEETQYF
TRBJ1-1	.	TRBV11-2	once	TGTGCCAGCAGCTTAGATTTTGTCGACACCTACACTGAAGCTTTCTTT	CASSLDFVDTYTEAFF
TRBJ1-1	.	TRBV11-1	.	TGTGCCAGCAGCTCCTGGGGCGTAGACACTGAAGCTTTCTTT	CASSSWGVDTEAFF